The rows below give T cell receptor beta chains drawn from one sample of a study of metastatic and nonmetastatic thyroid tumors. MiXCR re-clonotyped the PCR reads for TCRdb. The repertoire has some 52,000 clones, approximately 15% of them found once; the top ten carry just under 3%. Sequencing input: blood. Receptors originate from a female donor with papillary thyroid cancer or a benign thyroid nodule (not recorded which). Some clones in this sample may be carry-over from other donors' samples. Each CDR3 is given with its conserved first and last residue. A D gene is named only where the DNA matches it firmly. Size is omitted from some rows. Given values are once, few, many or a class for expanded clones.

d_call: TRBD1; cdr3_length: 14; v_call: TRBV11-2; clone_size: .; j_call: TRBJ1-5; cdr3_nt: TGTGCCAGCAGCCCTACAGGGGGCGGTCAGCCCCAGCATTTT; cdr3_aa: CASSPTGGGQPQHF
d_call: .; cdr3_length: 16; v_call: TRBV11-2; clone_size: many; j_call: TRBJ2-7; cdr3_nt: TGTGCCAGCAGCCCCCAGCTGGGGAGTATCCCCTACGAGCAGTACTTC; cdr3_aa: CASSPQLGSIPYEQYF
d_call: .; cdr3_length: 14; v_call: TRBV18; clone_size: .; j_call: TRBJ1-2; cdr3_nt: TGTGCCAGCTCACCACCAGGCAGAACCCCCGGCTACACCTTC; cdr3_aa: CASSPPGRTPGYTF
d_call: .; cdr3_length: 12; v_call: TRBV28; clone_size: .; j_call: TRBJ1-2; cdr3_nt: TGTGCCACCACCAAGGGCAGATGGGGCTGCACCTTC; cdr3_aa: CATTKGRWGCTF
d_call: .; cdr3_length: 13; v_call: TRBV6-1; clone_size: few; j_call: TRBJ1-2; cdr3_nt: TGTGCCAGAAGTGCCCCCTGGGGAGATGGGTACACCTTC; cdr3_aa: CARSAPWGDGYTF
d_call: .; cdr3_length: 15; v_call: TRBV19; clone_size: .; j_call: TRBJ1-3; cdr3_nt: TGTGCCGGTAGTATTCTTGGGGGCTCGGGAAACACCATATATTTT; cdr3_aa: CAGSILGGSGNTIYF
d_call: .; cdr3_length: 15; v_call: TRBV6-1; clone_size: many; j_call: TRBJ2-7; cdr3_nt: TGTGCCAGCAGCGATTCGGGGCGCGGGTCCTACGAGCAGTACTTC; cdr3_aa: CASSDSGRGSYEQYF
d_call: .; cdr3_length: 14; v_call: TRBV28; clone_size: many; j_call: TRBJ1-4; cdr3_nt: TGTGCCAGCAGTCGGGGGGGCGCTAATGAAAAACTGTTTTTT; cdr3_aa: CASSRGGANEKLFF
d_call: .; cdr3_length: 11; v_call: TRBV20-1; clone_size: few; j_call: TRBJ2-7; cdr3_nt: TGCAGTTTTAGTCCCGGCGACGAGCAGTACTTC; cdr3_aa: CSFSPGDEQYF
d_call: .; cdr3_length: 15; v_call: TRBV11-2; clone_size: many; j_call: TRBJ2-5; cdr3_nt: TGTGCCAGCAGCTGGGGGGCGGGATTAGGAGAGACCCAGTACTTC; cdr3_aa: CASSWGAGLGETQYF
d_call: .; cdr3_length: 15; v_call: TRBV20-1; clone_size: many; j_call: TRBJ1-5; cdr3_nt: TGCAGTGCTAGTTCGGGGGGCACGAGTGGGCAGCCCCAGCATTTT; cdr3_aa: CSASSGGTSGQPQHF
d_call: .; cdr3_length: 15; v_call: TRBV10-1; clone_size: many; j_call: TRBJ2-3; cdr3_nt: TGCGCCAGCAGTGAAGGGGGAGCTCAAGCAGATACGCAGTATTTT; cdr3_aa: CASSEGGAQADTQYF
d_call: TRBD2; cdr3_length: 14; v_call: TRBV20-1; clone_size: many; j_call: TRBJ2-2; cdr3_nt: TGCAGTGCTAGGACTAGCGGGAACACCGGGGAGCTGTTTTTT; cdr3_aa: CSARTSGNTGELFF
d_call: .; cdr3_length: 16; v_call: TRBV28; clone_size: many; j_call: TRBJ2-5; cdr3_nt: TGTGCCAGCAGTTCCTCCGGGGGTGGGAGTCAAGAGACCCAGTACTTC; cdr3_aa: CASSSSGGGSQETQYF
d_call: TRBD1; cdr3_length: 16; v_call: TRBV6-1; clone_size: few; j_call: TRBJ2-7; cdr3_nt: TGTGCCAGCAGTGTCATCGGACAGGACCGGATTTACGAGCAGTACTTC; cdr3_aa: CASSVIGQDRIYEQYF
d_call: .; cdr3_length: 12; v_call: TRBV6-8; clone_size: few; j_call: TRBJ2-7; cdr3_nt: TGTGCCAGCAGAACAGAGTTCTACGAGCAGTACTTC; cdr3_aa: CASRTEFYEQYF
d_call: .; cdr3_length: 15; v_call: TRBV14; clone_size: many; j_call: TRBJ1-2; cdr3_nt: TGTGCCAGCAGCCAAGAACGGCATACGGGAGGTGGCTACACCTTC; cdr3_aa: CASSQERHTGGGYTF
d_call: .; cdr3_length: 16; v_call: TRBV28; clone_size: .; j_call: TRBJ1-2; cdr3_nt: TGTGCCAGCAGTTTGCCGGGGTGGGGGACTAACTATGGCTACACCTTC; cdr3_aa: CASSLPGWGTNYGYTF
d_call: .; cdr3_length: 13; v_call: TRBV28; clone_size: .; j_call: TRBJ2-7; cdr3_nt: TGTGCCAGCAGTACCAACCCACGTTGGGAGCAGTACTTC; cdr3_aa: CASSTNPRWEQYF
d_call: .; cdr3_length: 13; v_call: TRBV6-1; clone_size: few; j_call: TRBJ1-1; cdr3_nt: TGTGCCAGCAGTGTGGGTATTAACACTGAATCTTTCTTT; cdr3_aa: CASSVGINTESFF
d_call: TRBD2; cdr3_length: 17; v_call: TRBV7-8; clone_size: .; j_call: TRBJ2-7; cdr3_nt: TGTGTCAGCAGCTATAGTTTCGGGACTAGCGGGACATACGAGCAGTACTTC; cdr3_aa: CVSSYSFGTSGTYEQYF
d_call: .; cdr3_length: 13; v_call: TRBV7-2; clone_size: many; j_call: TRBJ1-5; cdr3_nt: TGTGCCAGCAGCTGGGGTTTCAATCAGCCCCAGCATTTT; cdr3_aa: CASSWGFNQPQHF
d_call: .; cdr3_length: 13; v_call: TRBV12-3/TRBV12-4; clone_size: many; j_call: TRBJ2-5; cdr3_nt: TGTGCCAGCAGAACCAGGGGTTTAGAGACCCAGTACTTC; cdr3_aa: CASRTRGLETQYF
d_call: TRBD1; cdr3_length: 13; v_call: TRBV28; clone_size: few; j_call: TRBJ1-2; cdr3_nt: TGTGCCAGCAGTTTTGACAGGGAGGATGGCTACACCTTC; cdr3_aa: CASSFDREDGYTF
d_call: .; cdr3_length: 14; v_call: TRBV28; clone_size: many; j_call: TRBJ2-1; cdr3_nt: TGTGCCAGCAGGGTAGGCGGTCCCTACAATGAGCAGTTCTTC; cdr3_aa: CASRVGGPYNEQFF
d_call: TRBD1; cdr3_length: 16; v_call: TRBV9; clone_size: .; j_call: TRBJ2-7; cdr3_nt: TGTGCCAGCAGCGTATCGGGGTACAGGGGGCTCTACGAGCAGTACTTC; cdr3_aa: CASSVSGYRGLYEQYF
d_call: TRBD1; cdr3_length: 14; v_call: TRBV6-1; clone_size: medium-sized; j_call: TRBJ1-2; cdr3_nt: TGTGCCAGCAGTGGTAGGGGACAGCACTATGGCTACACCTTC; cdr3_aa: CASSGRGQHYGYTF
d_call: TRBD2; cdr3_length: 14; v_call: TRBV12-3/TRBV12-4; clone_size: few; j_call: TRBJ2-7; cdr3_nt: TGTGCCAGCAGTTTAACAGGGACTAGGATTCAGTGGTACTTC; cdr3_aa: CASSLTGTRIQWYF
d_call: .; cdr3_length: 14; v_call: TRBV20-1; clone_size: many; j_call: TRBJ1-1; cdr3_nt: TGCAGTGCTAGAAACCAGGGAACAAACACTGAAGCTTTCTTT; cdr3_aa: CSARNQGTNTEAFF
d_call: .; cdr3_length: 13; v_call: TRBV12-3/TRBV12-4; clone_size: many; j_call: TRBJ2-1; cdr3_nt: TGTGCCAGCAGTTTAACTAGATGGAATGAGCAGTTCTTC; cdr3_aa: CASSLTRWNEQFF
d_call: .; cdr3_length: 16; v_call: TRBV9; clone_size: many; j_call: TRBJ1-1; cdr3_nt: TGTGCCAGCAGCCCACTGACCCAGGTCTTGGTCACTGAAGCTTTCTTT; cdr3_aa: CASSPLTQVLVTEAFF
d_call: TRBD2; cdr3_length: 15; v_call: TRBV27; clone_size: many; j_call: TRBJ2-1; cdr3_nt: TGTGCCAGCAGTTTCGGACTAGCGGCCTACAATGAGCAGTTCTTC; cdr3_aa: CASSFGLAAYNEQFF
d_call: .; cdr3_length: 16; v_call: TRBV28; clone_size: .; j_call: TRBJ1-5; cdr3_nt: TGTGCCAGCAGACAGACAGGTGGCTGTGGAAATCAGCCCCAGCATTTT; cdr3_aa: CASRQTGGCGNQPQHF
d_call: .; cdr3_length: 15; v_call: TRBV30; clone_size: .; j_call: TRBJ1-1; cdr3_nt: TGTGCCTGGAGTAGGTTACCCAGGGGGAACACTGAAGCTTTCTTT; cdr3_aa: CAWSRLPRGNTEAFF
d_call: TRBD1; cdr3_length: 15; v_call: TRBV6-1; clone_size: many; j_call: TRBJ1-2; cdr3_nt: TGTGCCAGCAGTAACCAACAGGGGGCTGACTATGGCTACACCTTC; cdr3_aa: CASSNQQGADYGYTF